A single sample is the source of the 22 T cell receptor beta chains below, sequenced in a study of T cell responses to AZD1222 COVID-19 vaccine. Profiling relied on immunoSEQ multiplex PCR, and the TCRdb table lists in-frame clones only, not all of them. The table records over 150,000 clones, more than 90% of them present only once. The source material was peripheral blood, sampled on day 0 of AZD1222 vaccination. These receptor sequences come from an adult in good health.

The V call is TRBV2, the J call TRBJ2-7; D ambiguous. This CDR3 contains 14 residues. V shed 4 bases and J shed 0 bases, with 10 bases lying between them. Germline V gene data show CDR1 as SNHLY and CDR2 as FYNNEI. The CDR3 DNA sequence: TGTGCCAGCAGTGCGCGCGGAACCTCCTACGAGCAGTACTTC. This encodes CASSARGTSYEQYF.

The chain links TRBV18 to TRBJ1-5; tentatively, D is TRBD1 (6 bases). Trimming removed 4 bases from V and 5 bases from J, with 9 bases in between. Germline CDR1 reads KGHSH; CDR2 reads LQKENI. The CDR3 is 13 residues long. DNA for the CDR3: TGTGCCAGCTCACGGGACATGTATCAGCCCCAGCATTTT. Protein: CASSRDMYQPQHF. Complete variable domain (other parts from reference TRBV18 and TRBJ1-5): NAGVMQNPRHLVRRRGQEARLRCSPMKGHSHVYWYRQLPEEGLKFMVYLQKENIIDESGMPKERFSAEFPKEGPSILRIQQVVRGDSAAYFCASSRDMYQPQHFGDGTRLSIL.

This chain joins TRBV19 and TRBJ1-1; D unresolved. Per the germline V gene, CDR1 is LNHDA and CDR2 is SQIVND (reference sequence). V lost 10 bases, J lost 4 bases, and 10 bases lay in between. The CDR3 is 11 amino acids. CDR3: CATHESTEAFF. The CDR3 DNA is TGTGCCACGCACGAGAGCACTGAAGCTTTCTTT.

The rearrangement uses TRBV18 and TRBJ1-4; no clear D gene. Trimming left V 4 bases short and J 0 bases short, with 9 bases between. This CDR3 contains 15 residues. Looked up from germline, CDR1 is KGHSH and CDR2 is LQKENI. In DNA, the CDR3 is TGTGCCAGCTCACAAACACAAACAACTAATGAAAAACTGTTTTTT. It encodes CASSQTQTTNEKLFF. The full variable domain, rest sourced from reference TRBV18 and TRBJ1-4, is NAGVMQNPRHLVRRRGQEARLRCSPMKGHSHVYWYRQLPEEGLKFMVYLQKENIIDESGMPKERFSAEFPKEGPSILRIQQVVRGDSAAYFCASSQTQTTNEKLFFGSGTQLSVL.

The chain has TRBV15 and TRBJ2-7, with 8 bases that match TRBD2. V shed 5 bases, J shed 1 base, and the junction held 4 bases outside the gene matches. The germline V gene has CDR1 LNHNV and CDR2 YYDKDF (reference sequence). The CDR3 is 14 residues long. The CDR3 here is CATSAPGGSYEQYF. The CDR3 coding sequence is TGTGCCACCAGCGCCCCGGGGGGGTCCTACGAGCAGTACTTC.

This clone was detected once. This chain connects TRBV28 to TRBJ1-2, with D perhaps matching TRBD1 (5 bases). V was trimmed by 11 bases and J by 2 bases, leaving 15 bases between them. CDR3 length: 13 amino acids. Germline CDR1 MDHEN, CDR2 SYDVKM. The CDR3 nucleotides read TGTGCCGGGAGCGGGGGACGAAACTATGGCTACACCTTC. Amino acid sequence: CAGSGGRNYGYTF.

The rearrangement uses TRBV19 and TRBJ1-1, with D possibly being TRBD1 (5 bases). V was cut by 10 bases and J by 6 bases, with 12 bases left in between. Per the germline V gene, CDR1 is LNHDA and CDR2 is SQIVND (reference sequence). This CDR3 is 11 amino acids long. This CDR3 reads CAISRGAEAFF. CDR3 DNA sequence: TGTGCCATTAGCCGGGGGGCTGAAGCTTTCTTT.

This clone was seen only once. The chain carries TRBV2 and TRBJ2-7; 8 bases are a match to TRBD1. The trim removed 8 bases at V and 6 bases at J, leaving 12 bases unmatched. This CDR3 region has 14 residues. Germline-derived CDR1 and CDR2 are SNHLY and FYNNEI. CDR3 region: CASLTWDRPVEQYF. The CDR3 coding sequence is TGTGCCAGCCTTACCTGGGACAGGCCGGTCGAGCAGTACTTC.

V is TRBV5-1 and J is TRBJ2-1, with TRBD1 as a possible D gene (5 bases). Germline CDR1 is SGHRS and CDR2 is YFSETQ. The CDR3 runs 13 residues. Trimming took 4 bases from V and 4 from J, leaving 9 bases between them. CDR3 DNA: TGCGCCAGCAGCCTGGACACGTACAATGAGCAGTTCTTC. Translated, it gives CASSLDTYNEQFF.

V and J are TRBV5-4 and TRBJ1-2; D might be TRBD1 (6 bases). The CDR3 covers 14 residues. Germline V gives CDR1 SGHNT, CDR2 YYREEE (reference sequence). V gave up 4 bases and J gave up 8 bases, with 18 bases separating them. Here the CDR3 DNA reads TGTGCCAGCAGCGGAGGGGGAGGGGATAGGGGCTACACCTTC. Its protein product is CASSGGGGDRGYTF.

This chain joins TRBV19 and TRBJ1-3; D is unresolved. The CDR3 consists of 12 residues. V lost 5 bases to trimming and J lost 4 bases, with 6 bases between them. Germline V gene sequence: CDR1 LNHDA, CDR2 SQIVND (reference sequence). CDR3 sequence (DNA): TGTGCCAGTAGTGTACAGGGAAACACCATATATTTT. Translation gives CASSVQGNTIYF.

The gene calls are TRBV19 and TRBJ1-2; the match to TRBD1 covers 8 bases. V lost 5 bases to trimming and J lost 4 bases; unmatched junction nucleotides: 24. In germline, CDR1 is LNHDA, CDR2 SQIVND (reference sequence). The CDR3 runs to 20 residues. CDR3 loop: CASSEGPYAGGAFGPYGYTF. The CDR3 DNA reads as TGTGCCAGTAGTGAGGGGCCCTACGCAGGGGGCGCTTTTGGCCCCTATGGCTACACCTTC.

The V call is TRBV6-1, the J call TRBJ2-1; 9 positions match TRBD2. Looked up from germline, CDR1 is MNHNS and CDR2 is SASEGT. The V gene end was trimmed by 3 bases and the J gene end by 0 bases; junction bases not matched to a gene: 3. This CDR3 comprises 16 residues. This chain's CDR3 is CASSDLSGSSYNEQFF. The CDR3 DNA sequence: TGTGCCAGCAGTGATCTTAGCGGGAGCTCCTACAATGAGCAGTTCTTC.

This clone was recorded only once. The chain links TRBV28 to TRBJ1-1; the match to TRBD1 covers 10 bases. Germline assignment: CDR1 MDHEN and CDR2 SYDVKM. The J segment lost 6 bases and the V segment lost 5 bases, leaving 3 bases of the junction unmatched. The CDR3 contains 13 residues. The CDR3 spells CASSLGTGAEAFF. CDR3 sequence (DNA): TGTGCCAGCAGTCTCGGGACAGGGGCTGAAGCTTTCTTT.

The chain carries TRBV18 and TRBJ1-1; D gene ambiguous. Germline CDR1 and CDR2: KGHSH and LQKENI. The germline V and J ends were trimmed by 1 base and 6 bases, with 15 bases remaining between them. The CDR3 extends over 15 amino acids. Written as DNA, the CDR3 is TGTGCCAGCTCACCACGCTTAAAGATCATACCTGAAGCTTTCTTT. This translates into CASSPRLKIIPEAFF.

J is TRBJ1-2 and V is TRBV7-6; D is possibly TRBD1 (5 bases). The CDR3 loop spans 17 amino acids. Per germline, CDR1 SGHVS and CDR2 FNYEAQ. The V gene lost 1 base and the J gene lost 0 bases, with 15 bases spanning the gap. CDR3 protein: CASSLVGRGSANYGYTF. Written as DNA, the CDR3 is TGTGCCAGCAGCTTAGTCGGCCGGGGGTCGGCTAACTATGGCTACACCTTC.

The chain has TRBV7-2 and TRBJ1-2; 9 bases are shared with TRBD1. CDR3 length: 14 residues. CDR1 is SGHTA, CDR2 FQGNSA, per germline. V lost 6 bases, J lost 9 bases, and 11 bases stayed unmatched. DNA for the CDR3: TGTGCCAGCAGTGTACCGGGACAGGGAGTTAGCTACACCTTC. Its protein is CASSVPGQGVSYTF.

The V call is TRBV9, the J call TRBJ1-2; unclear D gene. Trimming cost V 0 bases and J 8 bases, with 14 bases left between them. Germline values: CDR1 SGDLS, CDR2 YYNGEE. CDR3 length: 14 amino acids. DNA of the CDR3: TGTGCCAGCAGCGTAGCTTTCCGCCCGGAGGGCTACACCTTC. Protein: CASSVAFRPEGYTF.

This chain joins TRBV13 and TRBJ2-1, with 12 bases identical to TRBD2. The CDR3 is made up of 14 amino acids. The V segment lost 8 bases and the J segment 14 bases; nucleotides outside the gene matches: 13. Per germline, CDR1 PRHDT and CDR2 FYEKMQ (reference sequence). The CDR3: CASFGLAGYGEEFF. CDR3 nucleotide sequence: TGTGCCAGCTTCGGACTAGCGGGATACGGGGAGGAGTTCTTC.

The chain combines TRBV27 with TRBJ1-4; TRBD1 matches at 10 bases. Trimming removed 8 bases from V and 0 bases from J; junction bases left unmatched: 6. CDR1 MNHEY and CDR2 SMNVEV come from the germline V gene (reference sequence). The CDR3 has 16 amino acids. The CDR3 is CASSEGTGATNEKLFF. CDR3 bases: TGTGCCAGCTCCGAAGGGACAGGGGCAACTAATGAAAAACTGTTTTTT. The entire variable domain, with the rest obtained from reference TRBV27 and TRBJ1-4, is as follows: EAQVTQNPRYLITVTGKKLTVTCSQNMNHEYMSWYRQDPGLGLRQIYYSMNVEVTDKGDVPEGYKVSRKEKRNFPLILESPSPNQTSLYFCASSEGTGATNEKLFFGSGTQLSVL.

The rearrangement uses TRBV7-8 and TRBJ1-5, with 9 bases aligning to TRBD1. After removal of 4 bases from V and 4 bases from J, the junction contained 8 bases not matched to a gene. This CDR3 region has 16 residues. Germline CDR1 and CDR2: SGHVS and FQNEAQ. The CDR3 nucleotides are TGTGCCAGCAGCTCTTCTTCCGGGACAGGGAATCAGCCCCAGCATTTT. As protein: CASSSSSGTGNQPQHF.

Only one count was recorded for this clone. The rearrangement joins TRBV5-1 to TRBJ2-1; the match to TRBD2 covers 10 bases. J gave up 5 bases and V 2 bases, and 10 bases lay outside the gene matches. CDR3 length: 17 amino acids. Germline lookup yields CDR1 SGHRS and CDR2 YFSETQ. The CDR3 spells CASSLQRRLAGDNEQFF. In DNA form, the CDR3 reads TGCGCCAGCAGCTTACAACGGAGGCTAGCGGGGGACAATGAGCAGTTCTTC.